Below are 15 T cell receptor beta chains sequenced from a single sample in a study of T cells in Graves' hyperthyroidism and ophthalmopathy (dated by TCRdb to 2018 to 2020). The library was generated by multiplex PCR. TCRdb lists the instrument as Illumina HiSeq 2000. The TCR beta CDR3 regions were amplified from the RNA transcripts. For the first round of RT-PCR on the TCR CDR3, the HTBI primer set was used together with the Qiagen OneStep RT-PCR kit. The raw public reads went through TCRdb reprocessing: fastp at Q25, MiXCR clone calling, in-frame beta chains kept. Identical CDR3 protein sequences are pooled into one entry, listed with their most common genes and DNA. This sample lists around 450,000 distinct CDR3 sequences; roughly 13% were detected once. Around 5.3% of the sample goes to the ten largest clones. Sequenced input: blood. The receptors were gathered from a woman younger than 30 with Graves' hyperthyroidism.

The CDR3 sequence: CSARSGRVDTGELFF. CDR3 bases: TGCAGTGCTCGCAGCGGGAGGGTCGACACCGGGGAGCTGTTTTTT. The chain has TRBV20-1 and TRBJ2-2; 10 bases match TRBD2. The germline V gene has CDR1 DFQATT and CDR2 SNEGSKA (reference sequence). Trimming at V came to 5 bases and at J to 3 bases, leaving 6 bases not matched to a gene. The CDR3 is made up of 15 amino acids.

This clonotype has more than one count but fewer than ten. The genes are TRBV6-1 and TRBJ2-5; TRBD1 aligns across 7 bases. CDR1 is MNHNS, CDR2 SASEGT, per germline. The junction had 15 bases not matched to a gene; V was cut back by 6 bases and J by 5 bases. The CDR3 length is 16 residues. The CDR3 spells CASSDPSDRVLETQYF. CDR3 in DNA: TGTGCCAGCAGCGACCCCTCCGACAGGGTCTTGGAGACCCAGTACTTC.

This clonotype has more than one count but fewer than ten. The DNA for the CDR3 is TGCAGTGCTAGGACTTTGGAGAGATCTTCTAGCACAGATACGCAGTATTTT. Protein sequence: CSARTLERSSSTDTQYF. V usage is TRBV20-1 and J usage is TRBJ2-3; D is uncertain. The CDR3 totals 17 residues. V dropped 3 bases and J dropped 0 bases, with 19 bases sitting between them. CDR1 DFQATT and CDR2 SNEGSKA come from the germline V gene (reference sequence).

This clonotype occurred a few times. V and J are TRBV6-1 and TRBJ2-5; D is undetermined. V was shortened by 10 bases and J by 1 base, with 13 bases between the two germline ends. CDR1 MNHNS and CDR2 SASEGT come from the germline V gene. The CDR3 is 13 amino acids. The CDR3 bases are TGTGCCACCGGCAGGAGCCTCCAAGAGACCCAGTACTTC. Amino acid sequence: CATGRSLQETQYF.

This clonotype appeared many times. The CDR3 DNA follows: TGCAGTGCTAGAGATGAGGGACGGAGTAATGAAAAACTGTTTTTT. Translation: CSARDEGRSNEKLFF. J is TRBJ1-4 and V is TRBV20-1; a weak D match, TRBD1 (5 bases). The CDR3 spans 15 residues. The germline V and J ends were trimmed by 0 bases and 4 bases, with 12 bases remaining between them. Per germline, CDR1 DFQATT and CDR2 SNEGSKA (reference sequence).

For the CDR3, the DNA is TGTGCCAGCAGCCAATTTCCGGTGGCGAGCACTGAAGCTTTCTTT. Its translation is CASSQFPVASTEAFF. The chain employs TRBV14 and TRBJ1-1; no reliable D call. V was cut by 2 bases and J by 4 bases, with 14 bases left in between. The germline V gene encodes CDR1 SGHDN and CDR2 FVKESK. The CDR3 is 15 amino acids.

This clonotype was picked up many times. This chain links TRBV28 with TRBJ2-7, with unresolved D. There are 14 residues in the CDR3. In germline, CDR1 is MDHEN, CDR2 SYDVKM. The V end lost 5 bases, the J end lost 2 bases, and 13 bases lay between the germline ends. The CDR3 DNA follows: TGTGCCAGCAGTAACCCCGATAATCCCTACGAGCAGTACTTC. This gives the protein CASSNPDNPYEQYF.

Many counts were recorded for this clonotype. In DNA, the CDR3 is TGTGCCAGCAGTGCCCAGGGGCGAAACGAGCAGTACTTC. It codes for CASSAQGRNEQYF. The chain links TRBV6-1 to TRBJ2-7; TRBD1 is a possible D gene (6 bases). CDR3 length: 13 residues. Trimming removed 4 bases from V and 5 bases from J, with 12 bases in between. CDR1 MNHNS and CDR2 SASEGT come from the germline V gene.

This clonotype has ten or more counts. The chain joins TRBV28 to TRBJ2-3; D is perhaps TRBD1 or TRBD2 (5 bases each). V lost 5 bases and J lost 4, with 10 bases in between. In germline, CDR1 is MDHEN, CDR2 SYDVKM. This CDR3 has 13 amino acids. Here the CDR3 reads CASSVGTPDTQYF. CDR3 bases: TGTGCCAGCAGTGTAGGGACGCCAGATACGCAGTATTTT.

This clonotype was seen repeatedly, ten times or more. This chain joins TRBV29-1 and TRBJ2-5; D is tentatively TRBD1 or TRBD2 (7 bases each). Trimming left V 6 bases short and J 5 bases short, with 16 bases between. The CDR3 covers 13 residues. Per germline, CDR1 SQVTM and CDR2 ANQGSEA. The CDR3 sequence is CSVRGGRGETQYF. The CDR3 coding sequence is TGCAGCGTCAGGGGGGGGCGAGGGGAGACCCAGTACTTC. Supplemented by reference TRBV29-1 and TRBJ2-5, the full variable domain reads SAVISQKPSRDICQRGTSLTIQCQVDSQVTMMFWYRQQPGQSLTLIATANQGSEATYESGFVIDKFPISRPNLTFSTLTVSNMSPEDSSIYLCSVRGGRGETQYFGPGTRLLVL.

Ten or more counts support this clonotype. The chain joins TRBV20-1 to TRBJ2-1; D perhaps matches TRBD2 (6 bases). Germline CDR1 and CDR2: DFQATT and SNEGSKA (reference sequence). CDR3 length equals 15 residues. The ends were cut back, 6 bases at V and 2 bases at J, with 17 bases in the middle. The CDR3 reads CSASPAGITYNEQFF. CDR3 sequence (DNA): TGCAGTGCAAGCCCGGCGGGGATAACCTACAATGAGCAGTTCTTC.

To note about this clonotype: This may be a read error: a much more frequent sequence differs by one nucleotide. The chain is built from TRBV20-1 and TRBJ1-2, with 8 positions matching TRBD1. This CDR3 spans 14 amino acids. Germline assignment: CDR1 DFQATT and CDR2 SNEGSKA (reference sequence). CDR3 loop: CSLPPSPDRGGCTF. In DNA form, the CDR3 reads TGCAGCCTTCCTCCATCACCCGACAGGGGAGGCTGCACCTTC.

The sample holds many counts of this clonotype. The chain uses TRBV5-1 and TRBJ1-1, with no clear D. Germline-derived CDR1 and CDR2 are SGHRS and YFSETQ. The CDR3 contains 14 residues. Trimming removed 2 bases from V and 3 bases from J, with 11 bases in between. The CDR3 sequence is CASSFTAGDTEAFF. CDR3 coding DNA: TGCGCCAGCAGCTTCACGGCCGGGGACACTGAAGCTTTCTTT.

At least ten counts were recorded for this clonotype. This chain links TRBV2 with TRBJ2-5; D ambiguous. This CDR3 comprises 13 residues. With 10 bases removed from V and 5 bases from J, the gap between germline ends came to 17 bases. The V gene's germline CDR1 is SNHLY and CDR2 FYNNEI. The CDR3 reads CATTQIQVETQYF. The CDR3 region has the DNA TGTGCCACAACCCAGATCCAAGTGGAGACCCAGTACTTC.

This clonotype was recorded many times. The gene calls are TRBV5-1 and TRBJ1-2; 12 bases fit TRBD1. Trimming cost V 1 base and J 2 bases; bases outside gene matches: 9. The CDR3 contains 18 residues. Germline V gene data show CDR1 as SGHRS and CDR2 as YFSETQ. CDR3 protein: CASSLPPGQGARNYGYTF. CDR3 DNA sequence: TGCGCCAGCAGCTTGCCCCCGGGACAGGGGGCGAGAAACTATGGCTACACCTTC.